This T cell receptor (beta chain) appears in the sequencing data of a study of T cell repertoires in cytomegalovirus infection (dated by TCRdb to about 2019). Study-level background: Recently identified HLA-C-restricted CMV epitopes, whose presentation resists viral immunomodulation, were targeted by peptide stimulations together with well-studied HLA-B-restricted epitopes. Donor HLA type was relevant to the analysis, as public TCR beta signatures indicated carriage of CMV infection together with the matching HLA type.

Sequencing relied on an Illumina HiSeq 1500. TCRdb took the public reads, trimmed them with fastp at Q25, ran MiXCR for clone calling and kept in-frame beta chains. Every distinct CDR3 protein forms one entry, paired with its most common genes and DNA. In this sample the table shows about 700,000 distinct CDR3 sequences, approximately 33% of which occur a single time. 18% of the sample is held by the ten biggest clonotypes. Beyond this particular receptor, the publication reports: The ex vivo response was dominated by HLA-C-restricted CMV-specific TCR beta clonotypes, which also provided the single most frequent clonotype in two of eight donors. In both this cohort and an independent cohort of some 350 donors, the cumulative frequency of public TCR beta family members distinguished carriers of CMV infection plus the relevant HLA type.

What this sample's treatment or condition label stands for: in vitro stimulation with specific CMV peptide epitopes to enrich CMV-specific T cells. With regard to this clonotype: Its antigen remains unidentified. Per-base qualities were not stored, and no clone one base away is much larger.

The CDR3, from cysteine to phenylalanine, totals 14 residues. This entry keeps only the CDR3 DNA: 42 bases, framed from base 1. CDR1 is given as MNHEY and CDR2 as SVGAGI, both from the germline V gene. Here V drops 7 bases and J drops 4 bases, and the junction holds 7 bases not matched to any gene. Source: cultured PBMCs, taken from culture after CMV antigen stimulation. The V gene is TRBV6-5 and the J gene is TRBJ1-5; 7 of the junction bases match TRBD1. This TCR derives from a human donor in good health (CMV status not recorded). Some clones in this sample may be carry-over from other donors' samples. CDR3 reads: CASTPPGGNQPQHF. The DNA is TGTGCCAGCACCCCCCCAGGGGGAAATCAGCCCCAGCATTTT.